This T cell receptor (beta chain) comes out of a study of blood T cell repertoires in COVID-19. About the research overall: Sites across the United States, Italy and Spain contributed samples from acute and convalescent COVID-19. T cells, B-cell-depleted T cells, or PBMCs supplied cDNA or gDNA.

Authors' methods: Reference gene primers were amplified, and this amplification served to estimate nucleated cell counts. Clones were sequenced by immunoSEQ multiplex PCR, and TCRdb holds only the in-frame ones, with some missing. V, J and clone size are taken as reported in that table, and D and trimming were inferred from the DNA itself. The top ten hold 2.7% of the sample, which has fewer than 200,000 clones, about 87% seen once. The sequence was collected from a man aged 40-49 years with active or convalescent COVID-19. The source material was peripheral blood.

In DNA, the CDR3 is TGTGCCAGCTCACCACCGCAGGGGTTTAGGGAGACCCAGTACTTC. Translation: CASSPPQGFRETQYF. The chain couples TRBV18 to TRBJ2-5, with D possibly being TRBD1 (6 bases). CDR3 length equals 15 residues. The V gene's germline CDR1 is KGHSH and CDR2 LQKENI. Between the trimmed V and J ends, which lost 0 bases and 5 bases, there was a span of 13 bases.